The clone carrying this T cell receptor (beta chain) occurred many times. The antigen is not known. Patients were excluded because of uncontrolled infection, other autoimmune disease, pregnancy or lactation. Amplification targeted TCR beta CDR3 regions from RNA transcripts. The TCR CDR3 was amplified in a first-round RT-PCR using the HTBI primer set. TCRdb independently ran MiXCR on the multiplex PCR reads; one entry per CDR3 protein. Altogether over 450,000 distinct CDR3 sequences are present, around an eighth being singletons, with the ten largest covering 15% to 20%. This record comes from a study of T cells in Graves' hyperthyroidism and ophthalmopathy. Study summary: Upon initial diagnosis and before any treatment, peripheral blood was collected.

Study-wide results and limits: Most clonotypes that expanded in the thyroid above 0.001 also showed up in blood.

Deletions cut 0 bases from V and 10 bases from J, with 14 bases between. The germline V gene has CDR1 SGHDT and CDR2 YYEEEE. The CDR3 spans 14 residues. The source of this sequence is a woman younger than 30 with Graves' hyperthyroidism. The sequenced sample consisted of blood. This chain connects TRBV5-6 to TRBJ1-5; D is ambiguous. CDR3 loop: CASSLAAGFGPQHF. CDR3 DNA: TGTGCCAGCAGCTTGGCCGCGGGGTTCGGCCCCCAGCATTTT.